This passage covers 29 T cell receptor beta chains from one sample sequenced in a study of T-cell reconstitution after alpha-beta-depleted transplantation in children. The TCRbeta library was prepared with unique molecular identifiers. TCRdb processed the PCR reads anew with MiXCR; each CDR3 protein has one entry. This sample yields hundreds of thousands of distinct CDR3 sequences, of which 16% are seen a single time; 1.1% belongs to the top ten. The sequences come from PBMCs from the stem cell graft donor, collected from the stem cell graft. All receptors come from a human donor who donated a stem cell graft to a child with acute myeloid leukemia.

This clonotype was found many times. The chain recombines TRBV5-6 with TRBJ2-1; D not resolved. The CDR3 totals 11 residues. CDR1 is SGHDT and CDR2 is YYEEEE in the germline V gene. V gave up 3 bases and J gave up 8 bases, with 6 bases separating them. The chain's CDR3 is CASSWSDEQFF. The CDR3 nucleotides are TGTGCCAGCAGCTGGTCGGATGAGCAGTTCTTC.

This clonotype was seen ten or more times. This sequence joins TRBV4-2 and TRBJ2-4; D call uncertain. The germline CDR1 and CDR2 sequences are LGHNA and YNFKEQ. This CDR3 is built from 13 residues. V shed 1 base and J shed 6 bases, with 7 bases lying between them. CDR3 coding DNA: TGTGCCAGCAGCCAAGGGGGTGGAAACATTCAGTACTTC. Its translation: CASSQGGGNIQYF.

This clonotype was seen more than once but under ten times. The rearrangement uses TRBV15 and TRBJ1-1; D unclear. This CDR3 comprises 16 residues. Germline V gene data show CDR1 as LNHNV and CDR2 as YYDKDF (reference sequence). V lost 5 bases to trimming and J lost 3 bases, with 19 bases between them. CDR3 sequence reads: CATSEARDTGDTEAFF. In nucleotides, the CDR3 is TGTGCCACCAGCGAGGCTAGGGATACCGGGGACACTGAAGCTTTCTTT.

The gene calls are TRBV12-3 or TRBV12-4 and TRBJ1-6; 7 nucleotides align to TRBD1. This CDR3 contains 14 residues. With V trimmed by 6 bases and J by 9 bases, 8 bases remained unmatched. The CDR3: CASSPGQRLSPLHF. In DNA form, the CDR3 reads TGTGCCAGCAGCCCGGGACAGCGACTTTCACCCCTCCACTTT.

The chain carries TRBV4-2 and TRBJ2-3; weak D call: TRBD1 (5 bases). Germline loops: CDR1 LGHNA, CDR2 YNFKEQ. The CDR3 length is 16 residues. V was pared by 4 bases and J by 2 bases, with 16 bases between. The CDR3 DNA is TGTGCCAGCAGCCCCCCCAAGGGGCCCTACACAGATACGCAGTATTTT. Its protein product is CASSPPKGPYTDTQYF.

CDR3 sequence reads: CASSQEGGSNQPQHF. The CDR3 DNA reads TGCGCCAGCAGCCAAGAAGGGGGTAGCAATCAGCCCCAGCATTTT. The chain recombines TRBV4-3 with TRBJ1-5, with D perhaps TRBD1 (6 bases). Germline-derived CDR1 and CDR2 are LGHNA and YSLEER. The ends were cut back, 0 bases at V and 0 bases at J, with 6 bases in the middle. The CDR3 contains 15 residues.

The sample holds a few counts of this clonotype. The chain combines TRBV6-1 with TRBJ1-1; no firm D call. Germline V CDR1 and CDR2: MNHNS, SASEGT. V shed 6 bases and J shed 5 bases, with 16 bases lying between them. CDR3 length equals 14 residues. In nucleotides, the CDR3 is TGTGCCAGCAGGGCCCGCAGCGGGGATACTGAAGCTTTCTTT. Protein sequence: CASRARSGDTEAFF.

This clonotype was observed many times. The chain has TRBV7-2 and TRBJ2-3, with D possibly TRBD1 on 6 matching bases. Per the germline V gene, CDR1 is SGHTA and CDR2 is FQGNSA. The CDR3 length is 15 residues. The V end was cut by 5 bases, the J end by 1 base, with 13 bases between. The CDR3 DNA reads TGTGCCAGCAGCCCGCACAGGGCTCGCACAGATACGCAGTATTTT. Translation: CASSPHRARTDTQYF.

The V and J genes are TRBV12-3 or TRBV12-4 and TRBJ1-5; D perhaps matches TRBD1 (6 bases). The CDR3 consists of 16 residues. V shed 3 bases and J shed 0 bases, with 12 bases lying between them. The DNA for the CDR3 is TGTGCCAGCAGTTTGGGGGGCGACTATAGCAATCAGCCCCAGCATTTT. Translated: CASSLGGDYSNQPQHF.

Ten or more counts support this clonotype. This chain uses TRBV20-1 with TRBJ1-1; 8 bases fit TRBD1. The CDR3 is made up of 13 amino acids. Germline V gene lookup returns CDR1 DFQATT and CDR2 SNEGSKA (reference sequence). V gave up 5 bases and J gave up 4 bases; unmatched junction bases: 6. DNA of the CDR3: TGCAGTGCTCCCGGACAGGGTTTCACTGAAGCTTTCTTT. It translates to CSAPGQGFTEAFF.

The chain has TRBV5-1 and TRBJ1-5, with D unclear. The CDR3 contains 14 residues. Germline-derived CDR1 and CDR2 are SGHRS and YFSETQ. V was pared by 4 bases and J by 0 bases, with 8 bases between. As DNA, the CDR3 is TGCGCCAGCAGCCTACAGAGTAGCAATCAGCCCCAGCATTTT. Amino acid sequence: CASSLQSSNQPQHF.

This clonotype was seen ten or more times. V is TRBV6-5 and J is TRBJ1-1, with D possibly matching TRBD1 (6 bases). V lost 6 bases, J lost 5 bases, and 10 bases lay in between. The V gene's germline CDR1 is MNHEY and CDR2 SVGAGI. The CDR3 contains 12 residues. CDR3 in DNA: TGTGCCAGCAGGCCTACAGGGACTGAAGCTTTCTTT. As protein: CASRPTGTEAFF.

This clonotype was seen at least ten times. This chain links TRBV29-1 with TRBJ1-2; TRBD1 matches at 8 bases. CDR3 length: 13 residues. J gave up 3 bases and V 4 bases, and 4 bases lay outside the gene matches. Per germline, CDR1 SQVTM and CDR2 ANQGSEA. For the CDR3, the DNA is TGCAGCGTTGGGACAGGGATGGACTATGGCTACACCTTC. This sequence encodes CSVGTGMDYGYTF.

As concerns this clonotype: The germline gene is not matched at one end of the junction; a read error may be the cause. The chain recombines TRBV29-1 with TRBJ1-4, with D hard to call. The CDR3 covers 11 residues. The germline CDR1 and CDR2 sequences are SQVTM and ANQGSEA. CDR3 region: CSVGANKKLFF. CDR3 in DNA: TGCAGCGTTGGGGCTAATAAAAAACTGTTTTTT.

J is TRBJ2-7 and V is TRBV7-9; 7 bases align to TRBD1. Germline CDR1 reads SEHNR; CDR2 reads FQNEAQ (reference sequence). The CDR3 is 13 amino acids. Trimming at V came to 2 bases and at J to 6 bases, leaving 4 bases not matched to a gene. The CDR3 DNA sequence: TGTGCCAGCAGCTTACCGACAGGGTTCGAGCAGTACTTC. As protein: CASSLPTGFEQYF.

This clonotype was detected a few times. CDR3 residues: CASSQDGSPTIGQYF. CDR3 bases: TGCGCCAGCAGCCAAGATGGCAGTCCTACGATCGGGCAGTACTTC. The chain couples TRBV4-3 to TRBJ2-7; the D is unclear. Germline CDR1 is LGHNA and CDR2 is YSLEER. The CDR3 is 15 amino acids. Deletions cut 0 bases from V and 9 bases from J, with 18 bases between.

This clonotype was detected only a few times. V usage is TRBV10-3 and J usage is TRBJ1-5; possible D gene TRBD1, 6 bases. V gave up 7 bases and J gave up 3 bases, with 10 bases separating them. The CDR3 runs 13 residues. Per germline, CDR1 ENHRY and CDR2 SYGVKD. CDR3 in amino acids: CAITRGDNQPQHF. The CDR3 DNA reads as TGTGCCATCACCAGGGGTGACAATCAGCCCCAGCATTTT.

This clonotype came up a few times. This chain connects TRBV18 to TRBJ2-5; D is perhaps TRBD1 or TRBD2 (5 bases each). CDR1 is KGHSH and CDR2 is LQKENI in the germline V gene. There are 13 residues in the CDR3. The V end was cut by 3 bases, the J end by 5 bases, with 10 bases between. CDR3: CASSPDGTETQYF. In DNA form, the CDR3 reads TGTGCCAGCTCACCGGACGGGACGGAGACCCAGTACTTC.

This clonotype came up a few times. This chain connects TRBV12-3 or TRBV12-4 to TRBJ1-5; D may be TRBD1 (5 bases). There are 16 residues in the CDR3. The V gene lost 4 bases and the J gene lost 7 bases, with 20 bases spanning the gap. The CDR3 reads CASSSALRGDGQPQHF. The DNA of the CDR3 is TGTGCCAGCAGTTCAGCCCTACGAGGGGATGGGCAGCCCCAGCATTTT.

This clonotype has a count of ten or more. This chain uses TRBV20-1 with TRBJ2-3; 10 nucleotides match TRBD1. The germline gives CDR1 DFQATT, CDR2 SNEGSKA (reference sequence). J gave up 1 base and V 2 bases, and 12 bases lay outside the gene matches. This CDR3 is built from 18 residues. This CDR3 is CSARFTGPGTGGTDTQYF. CDR3 sequence (DNA): TGCAGTGCTAGATTCACAGGCCCCGGGACAGGGGGCACAGATACGCAGTATTTT.

This clonotype came up many times. CDR3: CSVAGADLGYEQFF. The CDR3 DNA follows: TGCAGCGTTGCAGGGGCCGACCTGGGGTATGAGCAGTTCTTC. The gene calls are TRBV29-1 and TRBJ2-1; maybe TRBD1 (6 bases). V was clipped by 4 bases and J by 8 bases, with 18 bases between them. The CDR3 is made up of 14 amino acids. CDR1 and CDR2 (germline): SQVTM, ANQGSEA.

This clonotype was seen a few times. The chain has TRBV6-1 and TRBJ1-5; D gene ambiguous. With 7 bases removed from V and 6 bases from J, the gap between germline ends came to 19 bases. Per the germline V gene, CDR1 is MNHNS and CDR2 is SASEGT. This CDR3 spans 15 amino acids. The DNA for the CDR3 is TGTGCCAGCACCACGGGAGGGCGACGGGGTCAGCCCCAGCATTTT. Its translation is CASTTGGRRGQPQHF.

The chain recombines TRBV12-3 or TRBV12-4 with TRBJ1-2, with TRBD1 matching 8 bases. The junction had 7 bases not matched to a gene; V was cut back by 6 bases and J by 7 bases. The length of the CDR3 is 13 residues. CDR3 loop: CASRNTGGIGYTF. CDR3 in DNA: TGTGCCAGCAGAAACACAGGGGGTATTGGCTACACCTTC.

In its sample, this clonotype was seen a few times. The chain couples TRBV28 to TRBJ2-1; no definite D call. The CDR3 contains 16 residues. CDR1 MDHEN and CDR2 SYDVKM come from the germline V gene. V gave up 5 bases and J gave up 5 bases, with 19 bases separating them. The CDR3 reads CASSPSPGEWNNEQFF. CDR3 DNA: TGTGCCAGCAGTCCCTCTCCAGGAGAATGGAACAATGAGCAGTTCTTC.

This clonotype has ten or more counts. The chain joins TRBV5-4 to TRBJ1-1; D gene unclear. Germline V gene lookup returns CDR1 SGHNT and CDR2 YYREEE (reference sequence). The CDR3 length is 12 residues. Trimming took 4 bases from V and 5 from J, leaving 9 bases between them. In DNA form, the CDR3 reads TGTGCCAGCAGCCCAGATCATACTGAAGCTTTCTTT. Translating gives CASSPDHTEAFF.

The J gene is TRBJ2-5, the V gene TRBV11-2; TRBD2 matches 10 bases. After removal of 5 bases from V and 1 base from J, the junction contained 7 bases not matched to a gene. The CDR3 has 16 residues. The germline V gene encodes CDR1 SGHAT and CDR2 FQNNGV. This CDR3 reads CASSLLAGGPQETQYF. CDR3 nucleotide sequence: TGTGCCAGCAGCCTCTTAGCGGGGGGTCCCCAAGAGACCCAGTACTTC.

This clonotype was counted ten times or more. This rearrangement joins TRBV20-1 to TRBJ2-2; D is perhaps TRBD1 or TRBD2 (5 bases each). Germline CDR1 reads DFQATT; CDR2 reads SNEGSKA (reference sequence). V shed 6 bases and J shed 4 bases, with 18 bases lying between them. The CDR3 loop spans 15 amino acids. Here the CDR3 DNA reads TGCAGTGCCCCCGCGAGAGGGGTGAGCACCGGGGAGCTGTTTTTT. Translation gives CSAPARGVSTGELFF.

The chain is built from TRBV5-1 and TRBJ2-1; 7 nucleotides line up with TRBD1. Germline V CDR1 and CDR2: SGHRS, YFSETQ. V was clipped by 8 bases and J by 7 bases; unmatched bases: 9. The CDR3 extends over 13 amino acids. The CDR3 coding sequence is TGCGCCAGTCAGGGGGTGTTGGGAAATGAGCAGTTCTTC. It translates to CASQGVLGNEQFF.

Ten or more counts support this clonotype. V gene TRBV20-1 combines with J gene TRBJ2-5, with 13 nucleotides matching TRBD2. Germline V lookup: CDR1 DFQATT, CDR2 SNEGSKA (reference sequence). Trimming at V came to 3 bases and at J to 0 bases, leaving 1 base not matched to a gene. This CDR3 has 15 amino acids. CDR3 DNA: TGCAGTGCTAGGGGACTAGCGGGGTACCAAGAGACCCAGTACTTC. It is translated as CSARGLAGYQETQYF.